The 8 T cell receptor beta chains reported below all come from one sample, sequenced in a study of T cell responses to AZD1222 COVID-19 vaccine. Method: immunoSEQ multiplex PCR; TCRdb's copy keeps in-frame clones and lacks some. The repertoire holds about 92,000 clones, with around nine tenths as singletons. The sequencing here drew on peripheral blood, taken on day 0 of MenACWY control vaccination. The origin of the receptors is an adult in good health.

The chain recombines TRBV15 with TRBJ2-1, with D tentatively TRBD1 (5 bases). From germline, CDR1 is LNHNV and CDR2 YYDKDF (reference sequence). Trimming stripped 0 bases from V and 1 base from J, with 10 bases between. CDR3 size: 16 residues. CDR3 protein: CATSRDAQASYNEQFF. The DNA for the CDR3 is TGTGCCACCAGCAGAGATGCACAGGCTTCCTACAATGAGCAGTTCTTC.

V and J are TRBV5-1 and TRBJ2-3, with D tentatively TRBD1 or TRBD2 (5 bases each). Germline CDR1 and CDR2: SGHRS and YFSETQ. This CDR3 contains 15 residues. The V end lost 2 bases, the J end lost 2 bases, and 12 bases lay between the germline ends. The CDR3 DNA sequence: TGCGCCAGCAGCTTCGAGGGGAAGTCCACAGATACGCAGTATTTT. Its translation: CASSFEGKSTDTQYF.

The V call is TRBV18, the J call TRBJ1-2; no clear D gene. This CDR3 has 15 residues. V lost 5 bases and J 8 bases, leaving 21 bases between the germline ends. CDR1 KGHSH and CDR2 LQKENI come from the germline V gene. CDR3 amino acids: CASSFTGVQLQGYTF. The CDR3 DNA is TGTGCCAGCTCATTTACGGGAGTCCAGTTACAGGGCTACACCTTC. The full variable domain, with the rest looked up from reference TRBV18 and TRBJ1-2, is NAGVMQNPRHLVRRRGQEARLRCSPMKGHSHVYWYRQLPEEGLKFMVYLQKENIIDESGMPKERFSAEFPKEGPSILRIQQVVRGDSAAYFCASSFTGVQLQGYTFGSGTRLTVV.

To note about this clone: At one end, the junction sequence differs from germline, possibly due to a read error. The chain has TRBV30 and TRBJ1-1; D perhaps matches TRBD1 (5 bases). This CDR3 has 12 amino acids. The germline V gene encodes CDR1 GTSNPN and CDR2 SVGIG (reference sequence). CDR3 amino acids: CAWRGTNSEAFF. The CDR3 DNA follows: TGTGCCTGGAGAGGGACGAACTCTGAAGCTTTCTTT.

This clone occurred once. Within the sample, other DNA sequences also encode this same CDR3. CDR3 DNA sequence: TGTGCCAGCAGTTCCGGGGGGTCCTACGAGCAGTACTTC. Protein product: CASSSGGSYEQYF. The chain employs TRBV28 and TRBJ2-7, with 7 positions matching TRBD2. Trimming at V came to 4 bases and at J to 1 base, leaving 1 base not matched to a gene. The CDR3 contains 13 residues. CDR1 MDHEN and CDR2 SYDVKM come from the germline V gene.

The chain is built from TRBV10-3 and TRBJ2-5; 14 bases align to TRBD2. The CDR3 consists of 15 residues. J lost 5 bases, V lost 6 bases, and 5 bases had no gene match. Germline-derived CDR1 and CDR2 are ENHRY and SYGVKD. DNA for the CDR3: TGTGCCATCAGCCGGACTAGCGGGGGGCCTGAGACCCAGTACTTC. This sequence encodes CAISRTSGGPETQYF.

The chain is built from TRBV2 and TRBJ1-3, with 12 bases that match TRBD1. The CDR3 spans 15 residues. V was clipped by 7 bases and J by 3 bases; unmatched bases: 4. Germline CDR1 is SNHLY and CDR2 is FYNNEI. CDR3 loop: CASTGTGGLGNTIYF. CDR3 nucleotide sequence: TGTGCCAGCACAGGGACAGGGGGCCTTGGAAACACCATATATTTT.

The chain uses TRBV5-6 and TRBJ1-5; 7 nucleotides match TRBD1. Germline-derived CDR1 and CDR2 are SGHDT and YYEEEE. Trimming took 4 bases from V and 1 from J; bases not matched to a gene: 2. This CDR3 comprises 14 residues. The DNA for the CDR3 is TGTGCCAGCAGCCGACAGGGAAGCAATCAGCCCCAGCATTTT. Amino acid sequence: CASSRQGSNQPQHF.